This T cell receptor beta chain was captured in a study of identical twins. TCRdb re-derived calls from the 5' RACE reads in MiXCR, one entry per CDR3 protein. Altogether roughly 700,000 distinct CDR3 sequences are present, more than 6.5% being singletons, with the ten largest covering roughly 0.9%. These data are also associated with another study on yellow fever vaccine responses in identical twins.

The sequence was collected from a woman in her late teens or twenties in good health. Material for sequencing was PBMCs.

The CDR3 coding sequence is TGCAGTGCTAGATCGGACTGGAGCTCCTACGAGCAGTACTTC. This translates into CSARSDWSSYEQYF. J is TRBJ2-7 and V is TRBV20-1, with a weak D call TRBD2 (5 bases). The CDR3 sequence is 14 residues long. V gave up 2 bases and J gave up 0 bases, with 11 bases separating them. From germline, CDR1 is DFQATT and CDR2 SNEGSKA (reference sequence).